Presented here are 20 T cell receptor beta chains from one specimen sequenced in a study of response to subunit inactivated influenza vaccine. TCRdb reprocessed the RT-PCR reads with MiXCR, giving one entry per CDR3 protein. This table has over 800,000 distinct CDR3 sequences, approximately 22% appearing once. This specimen was PBMCs from blood, taken about 5 days after vaccination. Source of these receptors: a man aged 50 to 60 who received an inactivated influenza vaccine.

The rearrangement links TRBV11-2 to TRBJ2-3; TRBD2 might be the D (6 bases). Germline V gene sequence: CDR1 SGHAT, CDR2 FQNNGV. Trimming stripped 1 base from V and 7 bases from J, with 30 bases between. The CDR3 extends over 20 amino acids. Written as DNA, the CDR3 is TGTGCCAGCAGCTTAGTCCGAACCCGTTGGGTCGGGAGAGGAGGGAATACGCAGTATTTT. Amino acids: CASSLVRTRWVGRGGNTQYF.

V usage is TRBV10-2 and J usage is TRBJ2-7; D gene uncertain. The CDR3 is 13 residues long. Germline CDR1 WSHSY, CDR2 SAAADI. The V end lost 4 bases, the J end lost 2 bases, and 9 bases lay between the germline ends. The CDR3 DNA reads as TGCGCCAGCAGTGCTCAGGATCCCTACGAGCAGTACTTC. Protein: CASSAQDPYEQYF.

V is TRBV7-9 and J is TRBJ2-1, with D unresolved. Trimming cost V 2 bases and J 7 bases, with 9 bases left between them. The CDR3 length is 13 residues. The V gene's germline CDR1 is SEHNR and CDR2 FQNEAQ (reference sequence). CDR3 nucleotides: TGTGCCAGCAGCTTACACGGCGATAATGAGCAGTTCTTC. Protein sequence: CASSLHGDNEQFF.

A few counts support this clonotype. The chain carries TRBV20-1 and TRBJ2-1; 12 bases match TRBD1. In germline, CDR1 is DFQATT, CDR2 SNEGSKA (reference sequence). Trimming at V came to 6 bases and at J to 8 bases, leaving 11 bases not matched to a gene. The CDR3 is made up of 15 amino acids. The CDR3 is CSAQRGTGGKDEQFF. The CDR3 region has the DNA TGCAGTGCCCAGCGCGGGACAGGGGGCAAGGATGAGCAGTTCTTC.

In its sample, this clonotype was seen many times. The chain links TRBV12-3 or TRBV12-4 to TRBJ1-6; the match to TRBD1 covers 7 bases. This CDR3 comprises 15 residues. V lost 1 base, J lost 7 bases, and 4 bases stayed unmatched. As DNA, the CDR3 is TGTGCCAGCAGTTTAGGGGGGACAGTGAATTCACCCCTCCACTTT. Translating gives CASSLGGTVNSPLHF.

This clonotype has ten or more counts. The rearrangement links TRBV12-3 or TRBV12-4 to TRBJ2-5, with 7 bases identical to TRBD2. This CDR3 is built from 13 residues. With 6 bases clipped from V and 6 bases from J, the junction kept 7 bases outside the gene matches. DNA of the CDR3: TGTGCCAGCAGCCGAGGGACTATTCAGACCCAGTACTTC. Translation: CASSRGTIQTQYF.

This clonotype was observed a few times. This sequence joins TRBV5-1 and TRBJ2-7; 8 bases align to TRBD1. The CDR3 covers 15 residues. Germline trimming cut 4 bases from V and 0 bases from J; bases unmatched to any gene: 6. CDR1 and CDR2 (germline): SGHRS, YFSETQ. CDR3 in amino acids: CASSPRGHSSYEQYF. CDR3 sequence (DNA): TGCGCCAGCAGCCCCAGGGGGCACAGCTCCTACGAGCAGTACTTC.

The chain recombines TRBV5-1 with TRBJ2-7, with 9 bases identical to TRBD2. V dropped 2 bases and J dropped 7; count of bases not matched to a gene: 4. CDR1 and CDR2 (germline): SGHRS, YFSETQ. The CDR3 has 13 residues. DNA for the CDR3: TGCGCCAGCAGCTTCCCGCGGGAGGGTGAGCAGTACTTC. Its translation: CASSFPREGEQYF.

The sample holds a few counts of this clonotype. The rearrangement links TRBV7-2 to TRBJ2-1; tentatively, D is TRBD1 or TRBD2 (5 bases each). Germline V gene lookup returns CDR1 SGHTA and CDR2 FQGNSA. The CDR3 totals 14 residues. V was pared by 4 bases and J by 5 bases, with 12 bases between. CDR3 coding DNA: TGTGCCAGCAGCTCCTACCGGGGCCACAATGAGCAGTTCTTC. Translation: CASSSYRGHNEQFF.

The V call is TRBV28, the J call TRBJ2-2; D remains ambiguous. The ends were cut back, 3 bases at V and 0 bases at J, with 11 bases in the middle. CDR1 and CDR2 from the germline V gene are MDHEN and SYDVKM. The CDR3 spans 16 residues. This CDR3 reads CASSFLADPNTGELFF. The CDR3 DNA reads as TGTGCCAGCAGTTTCTTGGCGGACCCGAACACCGGGGAGCTGTTTTTT.

The chain couples TRBV6-2 or TRBV6-3 to TRBJ2-1, with D uncertain. Germline lookup yields CDR1 MNHEY and CDR2 SVGEGT. The V gene lost 5 bases and the J gene lost 7 bases, with 9 bases spanning the gap. This CDR3 has 12 residues. The CDR3 DNA follows: TGTGCCAGCAGTCACGGGCGGAATGAGCAGTTCTTC. It is translated as CASSHGRNEQFF.

V usage is TRBV5-1 and J usage is TRBJ2-7; 7 positions agree with TRBD1. The CDR3 is 15 amino acids. Trimming took 4 bases from V and 2 from J; bases not matched to a gene: 9. Germline V CDR1 and CDR2: SGHRS, YFSETQ. The CDR3 here is CASSTYRDSTYEQYF. The CDR3 nucleotides are TGCGCCAGCAGCACTTATCGGGACAGTACCTACGAGCAGTACTTC.

The chain carries TRBV27 and TRBJ2-7; D uncertain. Germline values: CDR1 MNHEY, CDR2 SMNVEV (reference sequence). Trimming stripped 4 bases from V and 0 bases from J, with 4 bases between. This CDR3 region has 12 residues. CDR3: CASSSISYEQYF. DNA of the CDR3: TGTGCCAGCAGTTCAATCTCCTACGAGCAGTACTTC.

Only a few counts were recorded for this clonotype. V gene TRBV5-1 combines with J gene TRBJ2-7, with D perhaps TRBD1 (6 bases). This CDR3 contains 14 residues. The V gene lost 3 bases and the J gene lost 4 bases, with 14 bases spanning the gap. Germline V gene data show CDR1 as SGHRS and CDR2 as YFSETQ. The DNA for the CDR3 is TGCGCCAGCAGCTCCACATCGGGACATTACGAGCAGTACTTC. Amino acids: CASSSTSGHYEQYF.

There are many counts of this clonotype. The V gene is TRBV9, the J gene TRBJ2-7; D gene unclear. Germline-derived CDR1 and CDR2 are SGDLS and YYNGEE. V lost 3 bases and J lost 2, with 18 bases in between. This CDR3 is 16 amino acids long. The DNA for the CDR3 is TGTGCCAGCAGCGGAATGAGACATCGACCTACCTACGAGCAGTACTTC. Its protein is CASSGMRHRPTYEQYF.

This clonotype was detected many times. The rearrangement links TRBV12-3 or TRBV12-4 to TRBJ2-7; no firm D call. V shed 5 bases and J shed 7 bases, with 9 bases lying between them. The CDR3 runs 11 residues. This CDR3 reads CASSLWVEQYF. CDR3 nucleotide sequence: TGTGCCAGCAGTCTTTGGGTAGAGCAGTACTTC.

This clonotype was counted once. The chain uses TRBV29-1 and TRBJ2-7; 10 bases agree with TRBD1. Germline V gene data show CDR1 as SQVTM and CDR2 as ANQGSEA. The V segment lost 7 bases and the J segment 3 bases; nucleotides outside the gene matches: 15. The CDR3 has 16 amino acids. CDR3 in DNA: TGCAGCGGCGCACAGGATGGTAGGACAGGGGGCTACGAGCAGTACTTC. Its protein product is CSGAQDGRTGGYEQYF.

This clonotype was observed a handful of times. The rearrangement links TRBV28 to TRBJ1-1, with D perhaps matching TRBD1 (6 bases). Trimming took off 1 base at V and 8 bases at J, with 11 bases between the two ends. There are 13 residues in the CDR3. Germline V gene data show CDR1 as MDHEN and CDR2 as SYDVKM. The DNA for the CDR3 is TGTGCCAGCAGTTTATCCCAACAGGGAGAAGCTTTCTTT. Residues: CASSLSQQGEAFF.

A few counts support this clonotype. CDR3 nucleotides: TGTGCCAGCAGTTTTGGACAGCCCACTGAAGCTTTCTTT. Translated, it gives CASSFGQPTEAFF. The chain uses TRBV12-3 or TRBV12-4 and TRBJ1-1; TRBD1 is a possible D gene (6 bases). The CDR3 runs 13 residues. V was clipped by 3 bases and J by 4 bases, with 9 bases between them.

In its sample, this clonotype was seen a few times. The chain links TRBV7-9 to TRBJ2-5; D may be TRBD1 or TRBD2 (6 bases each). Germline V CDR1 and CDR2: SEHNR, FQNEAQ (reference sequence). CDR3 length: 13 residues. The V and J ends lost 10 bases and 2 bases respectively, with 14 bases between them. The CDR3 bases are TGTGCCACATCCTGGAGGGGGCAAGAGACCCAGTACTTC. Its protein is CATSWRGQETQYF.